The sequence of this T cell receptor beta chain was determined in a study of cytomegalovirus exposure and HLA in healthy donors. Study information: Most donors, 81% of a few hundred genotyped, fell in the Caucasian-associated ancestry cluster.

The PCR contained 60 Vbeta and 13 Jbeta primers. The repertoire was sequenced with immunoSEQ multiplex PCR; TCRdb's copy has only in-frame clones and lacks some. The sample comprises roughly 71,000 clones, around 70% of which are singletons, and around 10% rests with the top ten. The CDR3 runs 16 residues. Germline V gene lookup returns CDR1 LNHNV and CDR2 YYDKDF (reference sequence). Unmatched junction bases numbered 4, after V lost 3 bases and J lost 1 base. This receptor was obtained from a human donor in good health. The chain links TRBV15 to TRBJ2-1, with 9 bases identical to TRBD1. Sample: PBMCs. The CDR3 protein is CATSRGTGPSYNEQFF. CDR3 in DNA: TGTGCCACCAGCAGGGGGACAGGGCCGTCCTACAATGAGCAGTTCTTC.